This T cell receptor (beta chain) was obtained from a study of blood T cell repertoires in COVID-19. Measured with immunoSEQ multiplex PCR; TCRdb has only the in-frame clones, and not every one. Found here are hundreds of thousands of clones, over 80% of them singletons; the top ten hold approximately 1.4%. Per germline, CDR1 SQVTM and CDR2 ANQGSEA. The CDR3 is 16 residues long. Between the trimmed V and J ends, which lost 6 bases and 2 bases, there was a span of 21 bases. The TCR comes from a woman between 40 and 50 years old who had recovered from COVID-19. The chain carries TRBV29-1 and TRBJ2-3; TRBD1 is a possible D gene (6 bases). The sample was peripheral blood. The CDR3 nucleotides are TGCAGCGTCACTGGGGGCAGGGCAGGCCCCACAGATACGCAGTATTTT. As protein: CSVTGGRAGPTDTQYF.